The next 20 T cell receptor beta chains were all read from a single sample in a study of blood T cells in healthy people across ages. Through a sample-barcoded 5' primer and a J-beta primer mix, a second PCR was run for roughly 6 to 11 cycles. A single record per CDR3 protein comes from TCRdb applying MiXCR to the 5' RACE reads. The table lists about 680,000 distinct CDR3 sequences, more than 40% of them singletons. The sample consisted of blood. These receptor sequences come from a woman in her sixties or seventies in good health.

V gene TRBV10-3 combines with J gene TRBJ2-5; D unclear. The CDR3 runs 13 residues. V lost 7 bases, J lost 1 base, and 10 bases lay in between. CDR1 and CDR2 from the germline V gene are ENHRY and SYGVKD. DNA of the CDR3: TGTGCCATCACCGATAGGATCCAAGAGACCCAGTACTTC. As protein: CAITDRIQETQYF.

This clonotype has just a few counts. The chain links TRBV7-9 to TRBJ1-6, with 7 positions matching TRBD1. CDR1 and CDR2 from the germline V gene are SEHNR and FQNEAQ (reference sequence). The CDR3 contains 17 residues. V trimming: 1 base; J trimming: 10 bases; junction bases outside the gene matches: 13. Here the CDR3 DNA reads TGTGCCAGCAGCTTAGATACCCCGGACAGGTCCAACTCACCCCTCCACTTT. Protein sequence: CASSLDTPDRSNSPLHF.

The genes are TRBV11-3 and TRBJ2-1; 9 bases agree with TRBD2. The J segment lost 7 bases and the V segment lost 5 bases, leaving 12 bases of the junction unmatched. The CDR3 consists of 16 residues. Germline V lookup: CDR1 SGHNT, CDR2 YENEEA. The CDR3 loop reads CASSPFGIAGVNEQFF. DNA for the CDR3: TGTGCCAGCAGCCCGTTCGGGATAGCGGGAGTTAATGAGCAGTTCTTC.

This clonotype has a single count. The V and J genes are TRBV5-4 and TRBJ2-1, with TRBD2 identical over 8 bases. The CDR3 is 18 amino acids. Germline V gene lookup returns CDR1 SGHNT and CDR2 YYREEE (reference sequence). Unmatched junction bases numbered 12, after V lost 0 bases and J lost 4 bases. CDR3 region: CASSLGGAGAANYNEQFF. CDR3 nucleotide sequence: TGTGCCAGCAGCTTGGGAGGAGCGGGAGCGGCTAATTACAATGAGCAGTTCTTC.

For this clonotype: This may be a read error: a much more frequent sequence differs by one nucleotide. This rearrangement joins TRBV7-9 to TRBJ2-7, with D perhaps matching TRBD2 (5 bases). Germline CDR1 reads SEHNR; CDR2 reads FQNEAQ (reference sequence). This CDR3 comprises 13 residues. V lost 5 bases and J lost 5, with 13 bases in between. The chain's CDR3 is CASSVGWGDEQYF. The CDR3 DNA follows: TGTGCCAGCAGCGTAGGGTGGGGAGACGAGCAGTACTTC. The full variable domain, completed using reference TRBV7-9 and TRBJ2-7, is DTGVSQNPRHKITKRGQNVTFRCDPISEHNRLYWYRQTLGQGPEFLTYFQNEAQLEKSRLLSDRFSAERPKGSFSTLEIQRTEQGDSAMYLCASSVGWGDEQYFGPGTRLTVT.

The rearrangement uses TRBV5-6 and TRBJ2-4; D is unclear. CDR3 length: 16 residues. Germline V gene sequence: CDR1 SGHDT, CDR2 YYEEEE. The V end lost 0 bases, the J end lost 0 bases, and 10 bases lay between the germline ends. CDR3 residues: CASSLGGSLAKNIQYF. The CDR3 bases are TGTGCCAGCAGCTTGGGCGGCAGCCTAGCCAAAAACATTCAGTACTTC.

The table lists this clonotype with a few counts. The chain couples TRBV20-1 to TRBJ1-5, with 8 bases that match TRBD1. Trimming at V came to 5 bases and at J to 2 bases, leaving 14 bases not matched to a gene. The germline CDR1 and CDR2 sequences are DFQATT and SNEGSKA (reference sequence). This CDR3 is 17 amino acids long. This CDR3 is CSAAIGQGAVRNQPQHF. Written as DNA, the CDR3 is TGCAGTGCTGCGATCGGGCAGGGGGCTGTTCGCAATCAGCCCCAGCATTTT.

The chain links TRBV5-1 to TRBJ2-1, with a tentative D call TRBD1 (7 bases). With 4 bases removed from V and 8 bases from J, the gap between germline ends came to 16 bases. CDR1 is SGHRS, CDR2 YFSETQ, per germline. The CDR3 runs 14 residues. CDR3 region: CASSEGQWGDEQFF. Written as DNA, the CDR3 is TGCGCCAGCAGCGAGGGACAGTGGGGGGATGAGCAGTTCTTC. Full variable domain (remainder filled in from reference TRBV5-1 and TRBJ2-1): KAGVTQTPRYLIKTRGQQVTLSCSPISGHRSVSWYQQTPGQGLQFLFEYFSETQRNKGNFPGRFSGRQFSNSRSEMNVSTLELGDSALYLCASSEGQWGDEQFFGPGTRLTVL.

The table lists this clonotype with a few counts. This chain connects TRBV7-3 to TRBJ2-7, with D perhaps matching TRBD1 (6 bases). Trimming took off 2 bases at V and 4 bases at J, with 12 bases between the two ends. There are 14 residues in the CDR3. The germline gives CDR1 SGHTA, CDR2 FQGTGA. CDR3: CASSLSQGSYEQYF. The CDR3 DNA reads TGTGCCAGCAGCTTATCCCAGGGGTCGTACGAGCAGTACTTC. Full variable domain (missing parts from reference TRBV7-3 and TRBJ2-7): GAGVSQTPSNKVTEKGKYVELRCDPISGHTALYWYRQSLGQGPEFLIYFQGTGAADDSGLPNDRFFAVRPEGSVSTLKIQRTERGDSAVYLCASSLSQGSYEQYFGPGTRLTVT.

This clonotype was observed a few times. This chain joins TRBV20-1 and TRBJ2-3, with no clear D. V was trimmed by 1 base and J by 1 base, leaving 12 bases between them. The germline V gene has CDR1 DFQATT and CDR2 SNEGSKA (reference sequence). This CDR3 contains 15 residues. The CDR3 sequence: CSARVMSIGTDTQYF. The CDR3 coding sequence is TGCAGTGCTAGAGTTATGTCGATCGGCACAGATACGCAGTATTTT.

The rearrangement links TRBV12-3 or TRBV12-4 to TRBJ1-5; D unresolved. CDR3 length: 13 residues. Between the trimmed V and J ends, which lost 5 bases and 5 bases, there was a span of 10 bases. CDR3 sequence (DNA): TGTGCCAGCAGTCCCCGTAAGGATCAGCCCCAGCATTTT. Translating gives CASSPRKDQPQHF.

The chain joins TRBV6-5 to TRBJ2-1, with 11 bases lining up with TRBD2. The CDR3 extends over 15 amino acids. Germline CDR1 reads MNHEY; CDR2 reads SVGAGI. V shed 2 bases, J shed 9 bases, and the junction held 6 bases outside the gene matches. CDR3 bases: TGTGCCAGCAGTTACACGGTAGCGGGAGGGAGTGAGCAGTTCTTC. It specifies CASSYTVAGGSEQFF.

The rearrangement joins TRBV29-1 to TRBJ1-1, with 9 bases fitting TRBD1. The CDR3 runs to 13 residues. The germline V gene encodes CDR1 SQVTM and CDR2 ANQGSEA. After removal of 6 bases from V and 1 base from J, the junction contained 3 bases not matched to a gene. The CDR3 sequence: CSVDRGGNTEAFF. The CDR3 region has the DNA TGCAGCGTGGACAGGGGAGGGAACACTGAAGCTTTCTTT. The full variable domain, with the rest looked up from reference TRBV29-1 and TRBJ1-1, is SAVISQKPSRDICQRGTSLTIQCQVDSQVTMMFWYRQQPGQSLTLIATANQGSEATYESGFVIDKFPISRPNLTFSTLTVSNMSPEDSSIYLCSVDRGGNTEAFFGQGTRLTVV.

V gene TRBV3-1 combines with J gene TRBJ2-7, with 7 bases aligning to TRBD2. Trimming took 5 bases from V and 7 from J; bases not matched to a gene: 11. The CDR3 totals 14 residues. CDR1 is LGHDT, CDR2 YNNKEL, per germline (reference sequence). The CDR3 DNA reads as TGTGCCAGCAGCTCCCCTACTCAGCGGGAAGAGCAGTACTTC. It codes for CASSSPTQREEQYF.

The genes are TRBV4-3 and TRBJ2-1, with 10 positions matching TRBD1. V lost 6 bases, J lost 8 bases, and 10 bases stayed unmatched. This CDR3 contains 15 residues. CDR1 and CDR2 from the germline V gene are LGHNA and YSLEER. This CDR3 reads CASSNGDRGIDEQFF. CDR3 nucleotides: TGCGCCAGCAGTAACGGGGACAGGGGAATCGATGAGCAGTTCTTC.

This clonotype was counted a few times. J is TRBJ2-3 and V is TRBV6-2 or TRBV6-3, with 9 nucleotides matching TRBD2. Germline CDR1 MNHEY, CDR2 SVGEGT. The CDR3 loop spans 16 amino acids. V lost 5 bases and J lost 5; bases outside the gene matches: 11. CDR3 residues: CASSRAGTSRRDTQYF. The CDR3 bases are TGTGCCAGCAGTCGCGCCGGGACTAGCCGAAGAGATACGCAGTATTTT.

This clonotype was detected a few times. This sequence joins TRBV27 and TRBJ2-3; 9 positions agree with TRBD1. The CDR3 loop spans 16 amino acids. Losses at the gene ends were 8 bases for V and 7 bases for J; bases not matched to a gene: 16. Germline V gives CDR1 MNHEY, CDR2 SMNVEV (reference sequence). In DNA, the CDR3 is TGTGCCAGCCACAGCGGGACAGGGTTGTTCGGGTATACGCAGTATTTT. It specifies CASHSGTGLFGYTQYF.

The sample holds a few counts of this clonotype. The V call is TRBV27, the J call TRBJ1-5, with D uncertain. This CDR3 is 14 amino acids long. In germline, CDR1 is MNHEY, CDR2 SMNVEV (reference sequence). Trimming removed 3 bases at V and 4 bases at J, with 10 bases between. CDR3 nucleotides: TGTGCCAGCAGTTTCAGGAGAGGGAATCAGCCCCAGCATTTT. It translates to CASSFRRGNQPQHF.

This clonotype was recorded only once. The V call is TRBV20-1, the J call TRBJ1-2, with D unclear. V shed 4 bases and J shed 5 bases, with 5 bases lying between them. The germline V gene has CDR1 DFQATT and CDR2 SNEGSKA (reference sequence). CDR3 length: 10 residues. This CDR3 is CSAMGYGYTF. As DNA, the CDR3 is TGCAGTGCTATGGGGTATGGCTACACCTTC.

This chain uses TRBV5-6 with TRBJ2-1; the match to TRBD2 covers 8 bases. The junction had 8 bases not matched to a gene; V was cut back by 0 bases and J by 0 bases. CDR1 SGHDT and CDR2 YYEEEE come from the germline V gene. The CDR3 runs 18 residues. The CDR3, as DNA: TGTGCCAGCAGCTTGGGGCCCCCAAGCGGGAGCTCCTACAATGAGCAGTTCTTC. Its protein product is CASSLGPPSGSSYNEQFF.